The TCR beta chain described here comes from a study of T-cell memory formation after mild COVID-19. With constant-segment primers, 5'RACE yielded cDNA libraries of TCR alpha and TCR beta that carried sample barcodes and UMIs. TCRdb reprocessed the 5' RACE reads with MiXCR, giving one entry per CDR3 protein. The sample carries tens of thousands of distinct CDR3 sequences, approximately 16% recorded once. The CDR3 contains 15 residues. V shed 6 bases and J 1 base; nucleotides not matched to a gene: 5. Germline-derived CDR1 and CDR2 are KGHSH and LQKENI. Overall study results and limits: CD4+ contracting clones lay mainly in CM and EM, CD8+ ones in EMRA. The authors left the SARS-CoV-2 specificity of second-wave clones peaking on day 37 unconfirmed.

This clonotype was observed at least ten times. Antigen specificity is unknown. The receptor was isolated from an adult woman who had mild COVID-19 (a few samples of this study predate the infection). Cell type and time point are not known. The sequenced sample consisted of PBMCs or a T cell subset sorted from them (not recorded which). V usage is TRBV18 and J usage is TRBJ2-7; 11 nucleotides agree with TRBD1. This CDR3 reads CASSYGQGASYEQYF. Here the CDR3 DNA reads TGTGCCAGCTCTTATGGACAGGGGGCATCCTACGAGCAGTACTTC.